Below, 3 T cell receptor beta chains from the same sample are listed, as sequenced in a study of OX40 agonist ivuxolimab in advanced cancers. Libraries were prepared by immunoSEQ multiplex PCR; TCRdb keeps only in-frame clonotypes and omits some of them. Of about 57,000 clones listed, over 75% are singletons. Sequences were derived from CD4+ or CD8+ T cells sorted from blood, sampled in a trial of the OX40 agonist ivuxolimab. Every receptor here comes from an adult with an advanced solid tumor such as melanoma, head and neck, liver or kidney cancer.

The chain joins TRBV4-1 to TRBJ1-4; possibly TRBD1 for D (5 bases). Germline CDR1 and CDR2: MGHRA and YSYEKL. CDR3 length equals 14 residues. V gave up 4 bases and J gave up 7 bases, with 13 bases separating them. The CDR3 spells CASSLGTGSEKLFF. CDR3 DNA: TGCGCCAGCAGCCTCGGGACGGGAAGTGAAAAACTGTTTTTT.

This clone has more than one count but fewer than ten. The chain carries TRBV30 and TRBJ1-2; 9 positions agree with TRBD1. Germline assignment: CDR1 GTSNPN and CDR2 SVGIG (reference sequence). Trimming removed 4 bases from V and 5 bases from J; junction bases left unmatched: 8. The CDR3 is 14 residues long. CDR3 sequence reads: CAWIRDRARYGYTF. The DNA of the CDR3 is TGTGCCTGGATCCGGGACAGGGCTCGGTATGGCTACACCTTC.

The gene calls are TRBV6-4 and TRBJ2-2, with D tentatively TRBD1 (6 bases). This CDR3 spans 13 amino acids. CDR1 is MRHNA and CDR2 is SNTAGT in the germline V gene. V was trimmed by 4 bases and J by 4 bases, leaving 7 bases between them. In nucleotides, the CDR3 is TGTGCCAGCAGTGGGACAGCCACCGGGGAGCTGTTTTTT. Translated: CASSGTATGELFF.